This T cell receptor (beta chain) was sequenced for a study of shared clonotypes between healthy human individuals. Between the trimmed V and J ends, which lost 2 bases and 1 base, there was a span of 14 bases. Germline CDR1 and CDR2: MNHNY and SVGAGI (reference sequence). CDR3 length: 16 amino acids. Method: immunoSEQ multiplex PCR; TCRdb's copy keeps in-frame clones and lacks some. The table lists about 2.4 million clones, 80% to 95% of them singletons. Sequencing used naive CD4+ T cells from PBMCs. As to subset: CD45RA+ positively selected. The receptor was isolated from a man aged 18 to 35 in good health. Some clones in this sample may be carry-over from other donors' samples. This chain joins TRBV6-6 and TRBJ2-5; the D gene is possibly TRBD2 (6 bases). CDR3 in DNA: TGTGCCAGCAGTTACGTTGCGGGACCAGCCCAAGAGACCCAGTACTTC. Amino acid sequence: CASSYVAGPAQETQYF.